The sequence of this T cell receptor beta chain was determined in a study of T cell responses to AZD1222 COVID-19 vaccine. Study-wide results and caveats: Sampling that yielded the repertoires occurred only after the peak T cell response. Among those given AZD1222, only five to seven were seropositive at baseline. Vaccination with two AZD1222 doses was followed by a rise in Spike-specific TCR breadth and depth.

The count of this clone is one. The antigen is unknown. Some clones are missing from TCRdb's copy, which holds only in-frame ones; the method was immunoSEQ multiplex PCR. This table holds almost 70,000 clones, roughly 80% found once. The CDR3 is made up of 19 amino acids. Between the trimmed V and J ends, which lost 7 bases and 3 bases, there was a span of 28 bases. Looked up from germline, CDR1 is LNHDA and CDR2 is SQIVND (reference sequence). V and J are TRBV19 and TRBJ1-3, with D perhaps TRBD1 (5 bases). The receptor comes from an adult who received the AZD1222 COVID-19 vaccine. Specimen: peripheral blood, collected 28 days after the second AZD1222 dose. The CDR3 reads CASTAEFPGPGYSGNTIYF. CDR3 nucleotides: TGTGCCAGTACCGCCGAATTTCCGGGACCGGGTTATAGTGGAAACACCATATATTTT.